The sequence of this TCR beta chain was determined in a study of blood T cell repertoires in COVID-19 (dated by TCRdb to between 2020 and 2021). Background for the entire study: The collaborator samples originated in the United States, Italy and Spain and spanned the acute and convalescent phases of COVID-19. The repertoires were made available in a free public database intended to serve as a resource for research on the immune response to SARS-CoV-2. The sample metadata nearly always contained a de-identified subject ID, COVID-19 status, age in years and sex. Where available, HLA class I and class II types were obtained from metadata supplied by the sample provider rather than from assay-based typing. Samples came from the ongoing ImmuneRACE study (first 160 participants) plus 1,254 subjects from 6 global collaborators. The dataset comprised deeply sampled blood TCRbeta repertoires from subjects exposed to, actively infected with, or recovered from COVID-19. The material from the prospective study consisted of cDNA or gDNA derived from T cells, B-cell-depleted T cells, or PBMCs.

What the study reported, not specific to this receptor: The quantity of clinical and demographic metadata differed by source and by participant and was supplied without curation.

The immunoSEQ Assay, a bias-controlled multiplex PCR, was used to amplify TCRbeta CDR3 regions from genomic DNA. For the original study's pipeline: The number of nucleated cells in each sample was estimated by amplification of reference gene primers within the assay. Sequence reads were collapsed and filtered to measure the absolute abundance of every unique TCRbeta CDR3 rearrangement. Productive Simpson clonality was computed per sample as the square root of Simpson's diversity index over productive rearrangements. Imported from immuneACCESS, the table was reduced by TCRdb to in-frame sequences with V and J called. These copies leave out some clones; in studies compared against another copy, an unresolved V gene accounts for under half, and the cause of the remainder is not known. V, J and clone size derive from that table, while D and trimming were established from the DNA sequence. The sample table records roughly 300,000 clones; 65% to 90% of these occur just once. Just over 7% of the sample is taken by the ten largest.

About this clone: Its antigen has not been determined. No much larger clone exists at a distance of one base, and base qualities are not known.

Each collaborating institution followed its own protocols to collect whole blood in K2EDTA tubes. For TCRbeta analysis, collaborator samples were shipped as frozen whole blood, as isolated PBMCs, or as DNA extracted from either sample type. From its cysteine to its phenylalanine, the CDR3 spans 17 amino acids. Of the read, only the CDR3 DNA is kept; its 51 bases are in frame from base 1. Compared with germline, V lacks 1 base and J lacks 6 bases; bases without a gene match: 11. Reading the germline V gene (reference sequence) gives CDR1 GTSNPN and CDR2 SVGIG. The sequence was obtained from a human donor in a cohort sampled during active COVID-19. Sequenced material: peripheral blood. The sequence links TRBV30 to TRBJ2-3; the junction holds 12 bases that match TRBD2. The DNA reads as follows: TGTGCCTGGAGTGCTTCGTGGACTAGCGGGGTTACGGATACGCAGTATTTT. It translates to CAWSASWTSGVTDTQYF.